The clone carrying this T cell receptor beta chain was recorded at least ten times. The antigen is not known. The donors, healthy Caucasians from Russia, were aged roughly 6 to 90. Researchers collected approximately 9.5 milliliters of peripheral blood from every single donor. This record comes from a study of blood T cells in healthy people across ages. Primers used in a second PCR of roughly 6 to 12 cycles were a sample-barcoded 5' primer and a J-beta primer mix. Every cDNA molecule bore a tag from a template-switch adaptor containing 12 random nucleotides. Using its own MiXCR run on the 5' RACE reads, TCRdb lists one record per CDR3 protein. The table lists fewer than 800,000 distinct CDR3 sequences, about 30% of them singletons. General study results and limits: Versus aged donors, long-lived donors had higher diversity and more naive CD4+ cells.

The germline CDR1 and CDR2 sequences are MNHNS and SASEGT. The trim removed 3 bases at V and 3 bases at J, leaving 5 bases unmatched. The CDR3 loop spans 15 amino acids. The chain uses TRBV6-1 and TRBJ2-1; 7 nucleotides align to TRBD1. The TCR was taken from a woman aged 80 or older in good health. Sequencing was done on a sample of blood. The CDR3 nucleotides are TGTGCCAGCAGTGACGACAGGGTTGTCTACAATGAGCAGTTCTTC. Translating gives CASSDDRVVYNEQFF.